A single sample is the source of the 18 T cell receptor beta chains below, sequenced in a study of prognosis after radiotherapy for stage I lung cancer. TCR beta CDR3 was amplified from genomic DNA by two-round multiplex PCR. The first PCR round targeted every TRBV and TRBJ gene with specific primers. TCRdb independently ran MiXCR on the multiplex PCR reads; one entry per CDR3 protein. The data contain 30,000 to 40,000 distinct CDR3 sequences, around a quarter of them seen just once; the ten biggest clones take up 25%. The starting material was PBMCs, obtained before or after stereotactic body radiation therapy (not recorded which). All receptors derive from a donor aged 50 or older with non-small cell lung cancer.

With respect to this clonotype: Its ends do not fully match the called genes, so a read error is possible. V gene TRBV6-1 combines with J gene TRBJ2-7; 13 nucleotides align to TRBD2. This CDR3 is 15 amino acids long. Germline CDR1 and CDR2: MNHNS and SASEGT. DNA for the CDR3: TGTGCCATCAGTGAGGGACTAGCGGGAACCTACGAGCAGTACTTT. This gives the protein CAISEGLAGTYEQYF.

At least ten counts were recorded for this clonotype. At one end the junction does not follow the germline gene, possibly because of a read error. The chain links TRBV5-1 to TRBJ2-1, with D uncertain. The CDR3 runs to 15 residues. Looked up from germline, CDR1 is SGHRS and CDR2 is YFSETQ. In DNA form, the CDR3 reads TGCGCCAGCAGCTTGTGGATTACCCTTAACAATGAACAGTTCTTC. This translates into CASSLWITLNNEQFF.

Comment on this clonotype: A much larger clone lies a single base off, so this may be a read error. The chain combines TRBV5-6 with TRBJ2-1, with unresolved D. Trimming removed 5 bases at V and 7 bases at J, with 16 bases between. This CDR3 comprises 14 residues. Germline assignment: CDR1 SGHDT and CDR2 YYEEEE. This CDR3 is CASRLCAPFNEQFF. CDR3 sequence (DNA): TGTGCCAGCAGACTCTGTGCTCCATTTAATGAGCAGTTCTTC.

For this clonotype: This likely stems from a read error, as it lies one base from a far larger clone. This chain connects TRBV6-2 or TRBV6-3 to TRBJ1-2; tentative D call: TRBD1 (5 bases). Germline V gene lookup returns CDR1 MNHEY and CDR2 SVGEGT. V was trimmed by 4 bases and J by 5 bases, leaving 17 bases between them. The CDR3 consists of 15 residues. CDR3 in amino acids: CASSSYLTEEYGYTF. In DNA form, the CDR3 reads TGTGCCAGCAGTTCGTATTTGACAGAAGAGTATGGCTACACCTTC.

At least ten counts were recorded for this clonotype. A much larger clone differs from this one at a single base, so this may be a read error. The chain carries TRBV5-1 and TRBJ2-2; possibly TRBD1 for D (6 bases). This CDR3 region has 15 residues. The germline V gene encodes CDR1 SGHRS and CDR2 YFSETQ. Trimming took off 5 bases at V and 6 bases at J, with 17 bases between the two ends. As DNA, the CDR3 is TGCGCCAGCAGACCGGCACACACAGGGTCCGGGGAGCTGTTTTTT. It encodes CASRPAHTGSGELFF.

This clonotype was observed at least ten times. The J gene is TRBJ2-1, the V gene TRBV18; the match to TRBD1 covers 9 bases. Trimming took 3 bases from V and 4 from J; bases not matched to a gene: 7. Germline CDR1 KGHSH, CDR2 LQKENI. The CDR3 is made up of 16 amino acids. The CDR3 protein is CASSPRRQGDYNEQFF. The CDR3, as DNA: TGTGCCAGCTCACCGCGCCGACAGGGGGATTACAATGAGCAGTTCTTC.

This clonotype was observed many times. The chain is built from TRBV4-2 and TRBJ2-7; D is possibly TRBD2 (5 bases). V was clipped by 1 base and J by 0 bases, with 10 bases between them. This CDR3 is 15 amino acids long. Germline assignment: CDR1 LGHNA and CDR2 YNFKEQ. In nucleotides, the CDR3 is TGTGCCAGCAGCCAAGGGAGCGGCTCCTCCTACGAGCAGTACTTC. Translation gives CASSQGSGSSYEQYF.

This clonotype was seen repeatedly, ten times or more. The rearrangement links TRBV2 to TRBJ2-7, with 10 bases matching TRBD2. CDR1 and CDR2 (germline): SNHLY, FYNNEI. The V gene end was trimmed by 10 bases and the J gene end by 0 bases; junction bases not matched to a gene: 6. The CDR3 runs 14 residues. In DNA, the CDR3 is TGTGCCACACGGACTAGCGGTAGCTCCTACGAGCAGTACTTC. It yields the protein CATRTSGSSYEQYF.

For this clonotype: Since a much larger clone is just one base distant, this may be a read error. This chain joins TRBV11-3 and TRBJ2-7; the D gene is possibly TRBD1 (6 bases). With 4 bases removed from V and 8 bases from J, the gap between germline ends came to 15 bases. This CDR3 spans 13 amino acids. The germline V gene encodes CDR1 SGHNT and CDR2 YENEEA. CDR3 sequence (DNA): TGTGCCAGCAGCTCCAGCATGGGACACAAGCAGTACTTC. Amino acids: CASSSSMGHKQYF.

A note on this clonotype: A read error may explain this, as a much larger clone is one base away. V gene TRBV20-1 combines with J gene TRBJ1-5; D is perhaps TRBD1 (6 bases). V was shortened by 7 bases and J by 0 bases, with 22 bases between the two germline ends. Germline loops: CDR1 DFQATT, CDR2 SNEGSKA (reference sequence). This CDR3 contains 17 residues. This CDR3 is CSVAHRRGEDSNQPQHF. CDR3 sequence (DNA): TGCAGTGTCGCACATCGAAGGGGGGAAGATAGCAATCAGCCCCAGCATTTT.

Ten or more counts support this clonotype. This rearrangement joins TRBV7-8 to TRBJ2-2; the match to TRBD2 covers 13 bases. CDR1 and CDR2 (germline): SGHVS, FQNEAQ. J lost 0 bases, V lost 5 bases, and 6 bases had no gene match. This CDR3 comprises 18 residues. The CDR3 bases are TGTGCCAGCAGCCCCTACACTAGCGGGGGGGCGAACACCGGGGAGCTGTTTTTT. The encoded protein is CASSPYTSGGANTGELFF.

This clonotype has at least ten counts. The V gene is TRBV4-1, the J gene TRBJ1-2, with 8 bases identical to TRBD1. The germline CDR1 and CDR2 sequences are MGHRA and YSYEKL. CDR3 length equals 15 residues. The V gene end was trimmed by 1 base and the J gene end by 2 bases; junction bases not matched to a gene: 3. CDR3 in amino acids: CASSQAGGRNYGYTF. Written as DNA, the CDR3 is TGCGCCAGCAGCCAAGCAGGGGGCAGGAACTATGGCTACACCTTC.

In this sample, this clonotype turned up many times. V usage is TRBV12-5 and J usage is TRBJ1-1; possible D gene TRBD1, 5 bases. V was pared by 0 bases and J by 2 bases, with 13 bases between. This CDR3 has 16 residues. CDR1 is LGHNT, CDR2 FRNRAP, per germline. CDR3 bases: TGTGCTAGTGGTTTGGTAAGGGGTAGAAGTAACACTGAAGCTTTCTTT. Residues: CASGLVRGRSNTEAFF.

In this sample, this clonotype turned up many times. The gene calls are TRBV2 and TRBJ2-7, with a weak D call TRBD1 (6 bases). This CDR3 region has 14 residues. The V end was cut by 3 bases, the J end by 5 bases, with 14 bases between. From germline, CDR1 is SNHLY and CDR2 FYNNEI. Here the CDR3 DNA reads TGTGCCAGCAGTGAGCGAACAGGGCGCAACGAGCAGTACTTC. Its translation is CASSERTGRNEQYF.

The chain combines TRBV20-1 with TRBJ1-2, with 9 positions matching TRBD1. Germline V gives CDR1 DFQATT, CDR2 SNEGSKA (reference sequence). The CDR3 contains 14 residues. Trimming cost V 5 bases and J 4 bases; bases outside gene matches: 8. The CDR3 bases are TGCAGTGCTCCTCCCTGGACAGGGGCCTATGGCTACACCTTC. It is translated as CSAPPWTGAYGYTF.

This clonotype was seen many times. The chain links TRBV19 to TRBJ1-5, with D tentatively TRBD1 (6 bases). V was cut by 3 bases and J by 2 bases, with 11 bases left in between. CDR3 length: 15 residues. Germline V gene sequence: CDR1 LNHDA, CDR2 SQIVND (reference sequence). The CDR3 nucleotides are TGTGCCAGTAGTATGAGGGGGGGCGGCAATCAGCCCCAGCATTTT. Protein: CASSMRGGGNQPQHF.

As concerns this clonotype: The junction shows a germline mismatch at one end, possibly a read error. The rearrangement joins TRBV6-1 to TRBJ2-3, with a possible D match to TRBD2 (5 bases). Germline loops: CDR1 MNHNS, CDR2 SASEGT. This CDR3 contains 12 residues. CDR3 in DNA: TGTGCCAGCGTTGGGAGTGCAGATATGCAGTATTTT. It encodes CASVGSADMQYF.

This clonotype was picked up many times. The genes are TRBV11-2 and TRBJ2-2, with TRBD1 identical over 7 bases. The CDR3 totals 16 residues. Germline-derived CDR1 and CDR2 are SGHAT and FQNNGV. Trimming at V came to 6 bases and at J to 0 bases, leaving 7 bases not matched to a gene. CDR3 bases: TGTGCCAGCAGTCCAACAGGGGCGGCGAACACCGGGGAGCTGTTTTTT. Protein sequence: CASSPTGAANTGELFF.